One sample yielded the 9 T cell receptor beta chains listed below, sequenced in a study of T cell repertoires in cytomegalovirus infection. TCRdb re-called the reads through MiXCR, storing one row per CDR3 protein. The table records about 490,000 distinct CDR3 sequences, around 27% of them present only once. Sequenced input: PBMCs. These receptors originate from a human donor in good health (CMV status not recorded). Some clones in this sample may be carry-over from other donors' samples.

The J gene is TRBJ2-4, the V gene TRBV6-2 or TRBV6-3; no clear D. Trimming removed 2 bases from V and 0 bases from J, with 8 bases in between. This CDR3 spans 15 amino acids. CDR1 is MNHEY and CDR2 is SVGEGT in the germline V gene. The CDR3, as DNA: TGTGCCAGCAGTTACGGGCGGATAGCCAAAAACATTCAGTACTTC. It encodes CASSYGRIAKNIQYF.

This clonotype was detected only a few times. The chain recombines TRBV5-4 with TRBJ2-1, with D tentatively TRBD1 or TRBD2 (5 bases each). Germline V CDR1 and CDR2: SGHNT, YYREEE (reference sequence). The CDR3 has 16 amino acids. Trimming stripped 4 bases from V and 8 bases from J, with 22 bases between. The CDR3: CASSRRRDGINDEQFF. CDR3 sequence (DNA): TGTGCCAGCAGCCGACGCCGGGACGGGATTAACGATGAGCAGTTCTTC.

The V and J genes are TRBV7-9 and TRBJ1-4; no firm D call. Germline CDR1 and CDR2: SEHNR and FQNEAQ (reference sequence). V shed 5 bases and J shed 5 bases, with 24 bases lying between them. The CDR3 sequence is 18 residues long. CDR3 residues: CASSPARAPGLKNEKLFF. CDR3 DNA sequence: TGTGCCAGCAGCCCGGCGAGAGCACCGGGCCTTAAAAATGAAAAACTGTTTTTT.

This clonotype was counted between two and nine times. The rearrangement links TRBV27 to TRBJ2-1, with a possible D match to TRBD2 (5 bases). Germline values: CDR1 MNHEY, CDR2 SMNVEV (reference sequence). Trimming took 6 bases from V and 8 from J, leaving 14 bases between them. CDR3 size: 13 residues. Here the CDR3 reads CASRPWTVDEQFF. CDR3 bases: TGTGCCAGCAGGCCGTGGACTGTGGATGAGCAGTTCTTC.

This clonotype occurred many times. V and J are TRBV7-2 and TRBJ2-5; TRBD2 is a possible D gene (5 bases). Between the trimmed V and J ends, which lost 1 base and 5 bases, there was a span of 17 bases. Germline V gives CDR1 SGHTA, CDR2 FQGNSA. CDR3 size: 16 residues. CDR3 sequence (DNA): TGTGCCAGCAGCTTAGTGGCTAGTTCTCAGCGGGAGACCCAGTACTTC. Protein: CASSLVASSQRETQYF.

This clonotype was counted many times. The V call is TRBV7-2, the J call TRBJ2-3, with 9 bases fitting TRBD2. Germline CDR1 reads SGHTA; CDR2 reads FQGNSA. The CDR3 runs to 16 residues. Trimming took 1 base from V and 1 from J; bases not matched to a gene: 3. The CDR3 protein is CASSLGAGGRTDTQYF. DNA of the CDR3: TGTGCCAGCAGCTTAGGTGCGGGAGGGCGCACAGATACGCAGTATTTT. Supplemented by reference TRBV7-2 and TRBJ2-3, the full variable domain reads GAGVSQSPSNKVTEKGKDVELRCDPISGHTALYWYRQSLGQGLEFLIYFQGNSAPDKSGLPSDRFSAERTGGSVSTLTIQRTQQEDSAVYLCASSLGAGGRTDTQYFGPGTRLTVL.

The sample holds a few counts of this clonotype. This CDR3 is CASSLGGQGSYSYGYTF. CDR3 nucleotide sequence: TGTGCCAGCAGCTTAGGCGGACAGGGTTCATACAGCTATGGCTACACCTTC. This chain joins TRBV7-2 and TRBJ1-2; 8 positions agree with TRBD1. The CDR3 has 17 residues. The junction had 11 bases not matched to a gene; V was cut back by 1 base and J by 4 bases. From germline, CDR1 is SGHTA and CDR2 FQGNSA. Using reference TRBV7-2 and TRBJ1-2 for the parts outside the CDR3, the full variable domain is GAGVSQSPSNKVTEKGKDVELRCDPISGHTALYWYRQSLGQGLEFLIYFQGNSAPDKSGLPSDRFSAERTGGSVSTLTIQRTQQEDSAVYLCASSLGGQGSYSYGYTFGSGTRLTVV.

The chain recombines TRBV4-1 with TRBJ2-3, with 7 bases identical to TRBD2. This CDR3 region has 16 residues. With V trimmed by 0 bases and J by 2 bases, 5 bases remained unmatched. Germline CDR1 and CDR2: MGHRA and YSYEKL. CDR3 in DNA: TGCGCCAGCAGCCAAGAGCCAGCGGGAAACACAGATACGCAGTATTTT. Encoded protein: CASSQEPAGNTDTQYF.

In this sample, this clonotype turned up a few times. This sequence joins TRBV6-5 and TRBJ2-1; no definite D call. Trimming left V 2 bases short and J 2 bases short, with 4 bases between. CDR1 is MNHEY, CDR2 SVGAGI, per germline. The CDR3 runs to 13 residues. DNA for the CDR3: TGTGCCAGCAGTTACGACGCCTACAATGAGCAGTTCTTC. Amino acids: CASSYDAYNEQFF.